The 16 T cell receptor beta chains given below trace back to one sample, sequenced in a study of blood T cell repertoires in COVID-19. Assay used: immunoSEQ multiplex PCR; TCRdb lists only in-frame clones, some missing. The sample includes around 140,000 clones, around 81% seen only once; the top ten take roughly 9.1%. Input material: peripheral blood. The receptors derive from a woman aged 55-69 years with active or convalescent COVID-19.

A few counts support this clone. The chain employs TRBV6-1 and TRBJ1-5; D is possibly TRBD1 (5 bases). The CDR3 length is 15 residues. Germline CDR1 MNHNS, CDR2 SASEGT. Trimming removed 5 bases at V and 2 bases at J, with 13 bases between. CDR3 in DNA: TGTGCCAGCAGTTCATATGGGGCAGGCAATCAGCCCCAGCATTTT. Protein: CASSSYGAGNQPQHF.

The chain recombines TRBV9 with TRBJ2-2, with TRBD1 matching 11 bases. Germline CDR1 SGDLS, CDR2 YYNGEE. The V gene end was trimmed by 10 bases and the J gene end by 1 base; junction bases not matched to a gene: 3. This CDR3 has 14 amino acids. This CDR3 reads CAGQGARNTGELFF. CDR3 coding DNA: TGTGCCGGACAGGGGGCGCGGAACACCGGGGAGCTGTTTTTT. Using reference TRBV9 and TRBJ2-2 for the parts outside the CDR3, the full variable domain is DSGVTQTPKHLITATGQRVTLRCSPRSGDLSVYWYQQSLDQGLQFLIQYYNGEERAKGNILERFSAQQFPDLHSELNLSSLELGDSALYFCAGQGARNTGELFFGEGSRLTVL.

DNA of the CDR3: TGTGCCAGCAGCACTATCCCCGGGGGAACTGAAGCTTTCTTT. Its protein is CASSTIPGGTEAFF. The J gene is TRBJ1-1, the V gene TRBV21-1. TRBV21-1 is designated a pseudogene. The CDR3 length is 14 residues.

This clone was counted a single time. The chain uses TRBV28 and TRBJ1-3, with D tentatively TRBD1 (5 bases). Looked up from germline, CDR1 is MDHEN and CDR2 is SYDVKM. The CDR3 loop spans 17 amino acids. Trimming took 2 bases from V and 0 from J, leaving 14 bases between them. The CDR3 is CASSLTPTGYSGNTIYF. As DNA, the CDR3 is TGTGCCAGCAGTTTAACCCCAACAGGCTACTCTGGAAACACCATATATTTT.

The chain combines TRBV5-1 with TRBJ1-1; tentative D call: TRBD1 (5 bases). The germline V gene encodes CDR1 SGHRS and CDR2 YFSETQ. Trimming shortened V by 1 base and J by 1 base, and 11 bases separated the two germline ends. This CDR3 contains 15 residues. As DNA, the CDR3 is TGCGCCAGCAGCTTGAGGGGTCCCGGGAACACTGAAGCTTTCTTT. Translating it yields CASSLRGPGNTEAFF.

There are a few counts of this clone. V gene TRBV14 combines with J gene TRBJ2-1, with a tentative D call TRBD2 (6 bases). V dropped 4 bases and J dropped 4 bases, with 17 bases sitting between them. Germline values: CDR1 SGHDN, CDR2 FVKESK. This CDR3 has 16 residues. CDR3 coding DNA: TGTGCCAGCAGCCCGCTCGGAACGGGAGCGTACAATGAGCAGTTCTTC. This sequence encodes CASSPLGTGAYNEQFF. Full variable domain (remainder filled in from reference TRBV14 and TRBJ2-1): EAGVTQFPSHSVIEKGQTVTLRCDPISGHDNLYWYRRVMGKEIKFLLHFVKESKQDESGMPNNRFLAERTGGTYSTLKVQPAELEDSGVYFCASSPLGTGAYNEQFFGPGTRLTVL.

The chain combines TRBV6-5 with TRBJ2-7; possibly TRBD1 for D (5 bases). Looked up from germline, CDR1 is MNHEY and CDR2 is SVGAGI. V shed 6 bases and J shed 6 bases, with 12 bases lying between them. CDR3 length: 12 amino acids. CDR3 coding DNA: TGTGCCAGCAGCCCGACAGTTGGCGAGCAGTACTTC. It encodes CASSPTVGEQYF.

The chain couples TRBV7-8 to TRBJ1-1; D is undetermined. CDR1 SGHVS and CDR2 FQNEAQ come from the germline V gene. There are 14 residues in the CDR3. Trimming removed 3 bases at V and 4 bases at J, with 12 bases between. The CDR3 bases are TGTGCCAGCAGCTTCTCGTCGTGGAGCACTGAAGCTTTCTTT. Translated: CASSFSSWSTEAFF.

The CDR3 reads CATYRNGYTF. The CDR3 nucleotides read TGTGCCACCTACAGGAACGGCTACACCTTC. The genes are TRBV28 and TRBJ1-2; possible D gene TRBD1, 5 bases. CDR3 length equals 10 residues. Germline values: CDR1 MDHEN, CDR2 SYDVKM. V dropped 10 bases and J dropped 8 bases, with 11 bases sitting between them.

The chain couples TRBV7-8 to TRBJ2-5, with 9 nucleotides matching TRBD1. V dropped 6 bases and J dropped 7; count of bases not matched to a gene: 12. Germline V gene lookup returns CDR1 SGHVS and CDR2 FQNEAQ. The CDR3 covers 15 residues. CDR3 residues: CASRDGTGFSGTQYF. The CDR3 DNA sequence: TGTGCCAGCAGGGACGGGACAGGGTTTTCGGGGACCCAGTACTTC.

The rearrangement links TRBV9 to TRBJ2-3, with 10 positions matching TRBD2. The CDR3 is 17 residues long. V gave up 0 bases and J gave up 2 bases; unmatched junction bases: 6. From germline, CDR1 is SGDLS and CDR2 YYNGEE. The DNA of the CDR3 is TGTGCCAGCAGCGTAGGAGGTAGCGGGAGGAACACAGATACGCAGTATTTT. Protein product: CASSVGGSGRNTDTQYF.

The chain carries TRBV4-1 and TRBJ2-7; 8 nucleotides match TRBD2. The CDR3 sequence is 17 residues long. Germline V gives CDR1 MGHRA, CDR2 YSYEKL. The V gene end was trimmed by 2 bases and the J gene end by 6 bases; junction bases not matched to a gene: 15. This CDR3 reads CASSQLGPSGSRREQYF. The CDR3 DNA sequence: TGCGCCAGCAGCCAATTAGGCCCGAGCGGGAGTCGGCGCGAGCAGTACTTC.

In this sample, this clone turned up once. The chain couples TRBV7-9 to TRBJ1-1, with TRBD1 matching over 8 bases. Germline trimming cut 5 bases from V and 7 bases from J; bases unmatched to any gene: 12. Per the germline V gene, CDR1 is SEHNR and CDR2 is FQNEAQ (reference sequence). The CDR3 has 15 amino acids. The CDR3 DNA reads TGTGCCAGCAGCCCAGGACAGGGAATGGCTAGTGAAGCTTTCTTT. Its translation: CASSPGQGMASEAFF. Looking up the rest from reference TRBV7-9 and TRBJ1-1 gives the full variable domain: DTGVSQNPRHKITKRGQNVTFRCDPISEHNRLYWYRQTLGQGPEFLTYFQNEAQLEKSRLLSDRFSAERPKGSFSTLEIQRTEQGDSAMYLCASSPGQGMASEAFFGQGTRLTVV.

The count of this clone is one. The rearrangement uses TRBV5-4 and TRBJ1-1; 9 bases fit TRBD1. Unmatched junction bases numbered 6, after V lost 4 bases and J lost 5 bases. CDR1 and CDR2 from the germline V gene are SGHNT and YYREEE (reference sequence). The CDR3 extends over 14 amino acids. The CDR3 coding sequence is TGTGCCAGCAGCCTAACAGGGGGCGAGACTGAAGCTTTCTTT. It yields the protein CASSLTGGETEAFF.

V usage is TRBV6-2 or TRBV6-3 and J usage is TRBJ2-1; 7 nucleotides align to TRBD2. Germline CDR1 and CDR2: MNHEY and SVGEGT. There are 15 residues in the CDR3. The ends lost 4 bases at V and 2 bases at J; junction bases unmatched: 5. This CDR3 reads CASSFASGAYNEQFF. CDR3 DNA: TGTGCCAGCAGTTTCGCTAGCGGAGCCTACAATGAGCAGTTCTTC.

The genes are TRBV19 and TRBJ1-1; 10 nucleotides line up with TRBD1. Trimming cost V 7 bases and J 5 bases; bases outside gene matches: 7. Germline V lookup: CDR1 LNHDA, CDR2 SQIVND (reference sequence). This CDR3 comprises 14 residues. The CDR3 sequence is CASTDRGHGTEAFF. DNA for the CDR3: TGTGCCAGTACCGACAGGGGGCATGGGACTGAAGCTTTCTTT.